This T cell receptor (beta chain) was identified in a study of cytotoxic CD8 clonotypes in ibrutinib-treated CLL. Study background: Investigators reported 25 or so partial and 2 complete responses; after median around 63 months, roughly 15 patients remained remitted and some twelve progressed. An average of roughly 270,000 productive templates and 94,082 productive rearrangements was obtained per sample. Study conclusions and caveats: Clonality was higher at ibrutinib response and returned toward baseline at progression. There were few public clonotypes, and on treatment they contracted or stayed stable.

Concerning this clone itself: Its antigen is not identified.

The protocol was immunoSEQ multiplex PCR, while the TCRdb copy is restricted to in-frame clones and leaves out a portion. The sample lists fewer than 80,000 clones; 45% to 60% were seen once. V dropped 4 bases and J dropped 8; count of bases not matched to a gene: 4. The CDR3 is 15 amino acids. Germline V gene sequence: CDR1 MGHRA, CDR2 YSYEKL. This sequence originates from a human donor with chronic lymphocytic leukemia. The sequences come from PBMCs, collected after 12 months of ibrutinib treatment. This sequence joins TRBV4-1 and TRBJ2-2, with 13 nucleotides matching TRBD2. CDR3: CASSLGLAGVGELFF. CDR3 coding DNA: TGCGCCAGCAGCCTCGGACTAGCGGGAGTGGGGGAGCTGTTTTTT.